This T cell receptor beta chain stems from a study of T cells in Graves' hyperthyroidism and ophthalmopathy. General study findings and limits: Blood also held most thyroid clonotypes expanded beyond 0.001.

Amplification yielded TCR beta CDR3 regions, with RNA transcripts as the source. The HTBI set primed first-round TCR CDR3 RT-PCR. TCRdb re-called the multiplex PCR reads with MiXCR, one entry per CDR3 protein. Of about 560,000 distinct CDR3 sequences listed, 15% to 19% are singletons. The diagnostic basis comprised clinical symptoms, serum thyroxine and TRAb, thyroid ultrasound and orbital computed tomography. Isolation of PBMCs was performed on approximately 10 ml fresh peripheral blood. The sample holds many counts of this clonotype. Its antigen is unknown. The sample taken for sequencing was blood. This sequence originates from a woman in her twenties or thirties with Graves' hyperthyroidism.

DNA of the CDR3: TGTGCCAGCAGCTCCTTAGCGGGTCCGCAGACCTACGAGCAGTACTTC. Translating it yields CASSSLAGPQTYEQYF. J is TRBJ2-7 and V is TRBV7-9; 7 bases match TRBD2. The germline CDR1 and CDR2 sequences are SEHNR and FQNEAQ (reference sequence). This CDR3 spans 16 amino acids. The J segment lost 2 bases and the V segment lost 4 bases, leaving 11 bases of the junction unmatched.